One and the same sample provided the 24 T cell receptor beta chains below, sequenced in a study of blood T cell repertoires in COVID-19. Clones were sequenced by immunoSEQ multiplex PCR, and TCRdb holds only the in-frame ones, with some missing. The sample includes some 160,000 clones, around 89% of them seen just once. Sequenced: PBMCs or T cells enriched from blood (not recorded which). These receptors were taken from a woman in her 50s who had recovered from COVID-19.

The chain has TRBV5-3 and TRBJ1-2, with D perhaps matching TRBD1 (5 bases). TRBV5-3 is placed among ORFs of uncertain function. Trimming removed 0 bases from V and 5 bases from J, with 14 bases in between. The CDR3 has 15 amino acids. CDR3 sequence: CARSLDRPGLYGYTF. CDR3 bases: TGTGCCAGAAGCTTGGACCGGCCAGGGCTTTATGGCTACACCTTC.

The chain combines TRBV15 with TRBJ1-5; D might be TRBD1 (5 bases). The CDR3 sequence is 17 residues long. The V gene's germline CDR1 is LNHNV and CDR2 YYDKDF (reference sequence). The ends were cut back, 3 bases at V and 0 bases at J, with 15 bases in the middle. CDR3 bases: TGTGCCACCAGCAGGCGGGGGGGGAGTAATAGCAATCAGCCCCAGCATTTT. It codes for CATSRRGGSNSNQPQHF.

The J gene is TRBJ1-5, the V gene TRBV7-9; D gene uncertain. Trimming took 1 base from V and 6 from J, leaving 7 bases between them. In germline, CDR1 is SEHNR, CDR2 FQNEAQ (reference sequence). CDR3 size: 13 residues. The CDR3 DNA reads TGTGCCAGCAGCTTAGATATGAGTCAGCCCCAGCATTTT. Translation gives CASSLDMSQPQHF.

The CDR3 DNA reads TGCGCCAGCAGCTTAACCGGGACTCTGACTCAAGAGACCCAGTACTTC. It is translated as CASSLTGTLTQETQYF. The chain combines TRBV5-1 with TRBJ2-5, with a weak D call TRBD2 (6 bases). Germline-derived CDR1 and CDR2 are SGHRS and YFSETQ. The CDR3 extends over 16 amino acids. With 2 bases removed from V and 2 bases from J, the gap between germline ends came to 16 bases.

The V and J genes are TRBV27 and TRBJ2-4; TRBD2 is a possible D gene (7 bases). Trimming cost V 4 bases and J 5 bases, with 24 bases left between them. Germline V gene lookup returns CDR1 MNHEY and CDR2 SMNVEV (reference sequence). CDR3 length: 18 amino acids. The CDR3 nucleotides read TGTGCCAGCAGTTCCCGAGCAACAGGGTTAGGGAGGGAAAACATTCAGTACTTC. This codes for CASSSRATGLGRENIQYF.

The rearrangement uses TRBV7-6 and TRBJ2-5; 7 nucleotides line up with TRBD2. With V trimmed by 0 bases and J by 2 bases, 3 bases remained unmatched. The CDR3 has 15 amino acids. Germline CDR1 is SGHVS and CDR2 is FNYEAQ. CDR3 in DNA: TGTGCCAGCAGCTTAGCTCTAGCGGAACAAGAGACCCAGTACTTC. Translated: CASSLALAEQETQYF.

This clone was found once. The J gene is TRBJ2-2, the V gene TRBV6-5; 8 bases agree with TRBD2. CDR3 length equals 15 residues. In germline, CDR1 is MNHEY, CDR2 SVGAGI. V trimming: 7 bases; J trimming: 4 bases; junction bases outside the gene matches: 8. The CDR3 region is CASTTRGGGTGELFF. CDR3 coding DNA: TGTGCCAGCACCACCCGGGGGGGAGGCACCGGGGAGCTGTTTTTT.

This rearrangement joins TRBV9 to TRBJ2-3; 7 nucleotides line up with TRBD2. The J segment lost 2 bases and the V segment lost 2 bases, leaving 14 bases of the junction unmatched. CDR1 and CDR2 (germline): SGDLS, YYNGEE. This CDR3 region has 18 residues. CDR3 residues: CASSVEPPSGTNTDTQYF. In DNA, the CDR3 is TGTGCCAGCAGCGTCGAACCCCCATCCGGGACTAACACAGATACGCAGTATTTT.

The chain recombines TRBV7-3 with TRBJ2-7; TRBD2 might be the D (6 bases). Looked up from germline, CDR1 is SGHTA and CDR2 is FQGTGA. The CDR3 spans 12 residues. The germline V and J ends were trimmed by 5 bases and 7 bases, with 12 bases remaining between them. CDR3 bases: TGTGCCAGCAGCGCGGGAAGGGAAGAGCAGTACTTC. Its translation: CASSAGREEQYF.

V is TRBV29-1 and J is TRBJ1-1; TRBD1 might be the D (5 bases). The CDR3 runs 13 residues. Trimming took off 4 bases at V and 0 bases at J, with 9 bases between the two ends. From germline, CDR1 is SQVTM and CDR2 ANQGSEA. The CDR3 coding sequence is TGCAGCGTTGCGCGACAGTTGAACACTGAAGCTTTCTTT. This sequence encodes CSVARQLNTEAFF.

V is TRBV7-2 and J is TRBJ2-1; tentative D call: TRBD2 (5 bases). CDR1 and CDR2 from the germline V gene are SGHTA and FQGNSA. V shed 4 bases and J shed 7 bases, with 23 bases lying between them. CDR3 size: 17 residues. In DNA form, the CDR3 reads TGTGCCAGCAGCTCCCTGGGGAGCGGTAACGAGGTGAATGAGCAGTTCTTC. It is translated as CASSSLGSGNEVNEQFF. Drawing the rest from reference TRBV7-2 and TRBJ2-1, the complete variable domain is GAGVSQSPSNKVTEKGKDVELRCDPISGHTALYWYRQSLGQGLEFLIYFQGNSAPDKSGLPSDRFSAERTGGSVSTLTIQRTQQEDSAVYLCASSSLGSGNEVNEQFFGPGTRLTVL.

This chain connects TRBV5-6 to TRBJ1-2, with D perhaps TRBD1 (5 bases). V shed 0 bases and J shed 5 bases, with 17 bases lying between them. CDR3 length equals 16 residues. Germline CDR1 is SGHDT and CDR2 is YYEEEE. As DNA, the CDR3 is TGTGCCAGCAGCTTGGAGAGGCGGAGGGGAGGTTATGGCTACACCTTC. Its translation is CASSLERRRGGYGYTF.

The chain carries TRBV6-5 and TRBJ1-1; possible D gene TRBD1, 6 bases. Trimming cost V 0 bases and J 0 bases, with 8 bases left between them. The CDR3 length is 15 residues. CDR1 is MNHEY and CDR2 is SVGAGI in the germline V gene. The CDR3 DNA reads TGTGCCAGCAGTTACTCGTGGACAGTGAACACTGAAGCTTTCTTT. Translated: CASSYSWTVNTEAFF.

The genes are TRBV30 and TRBJ2-7; 7 nucleotides align to TRBD1. This CDR3 contains 12 residues. The V segment lost 8 bases and the J segment 6 bases; nucleotides outside the gene matches: 10. CDR1 and CDR2 (germline): GTSNPN, SVGIG (reference sequence). This chain's CDR3 is CAGTQGQVEQYF. In nucleotides, the CDR3 is TGTGCCGGGACCCAAGGACAGGTCGAGCAGTACTTC.

This chain connects TRBV21-1 to TRBJ1-5. TRBV21-1 is noted as a pseudogene. The CDR3 is 18 amino acids. CDR3 protein: CASSKSVGGSEGNQPQHF. CDR3 DNA sequence: TGTGCCAGCAGCAAATCCGTCGGAGGGTCGGAAGGCAATCAGCCCCAGCATTTT.

This chain uses TRBV5-4 with TRBJ1-1; perhaps TRBD1 as D (5 bases). Trimming pared 3 bases from V and 1 base from J, leaving 19 bases between. CDR1 and CDR2 (germline): SGHNT, YYREEE (reference sequence). CDR3 length equals 17 residues. CDR3 sequence: CASSSQRPTGWNTEAFF. In DNA form, the CDR3 reads TGTGCCAGCAGCTCCCAACGGCCCACAGGCTGGAACACTGAAGCTTTCTTT.

The CDR3 DNA is TGTGCCAGCAGCTTAGCGGTTGGTGACGGAGCTAACTATGGCTACACCTTC. Encoded protein: CASSLAVGDGANYGYTF. The V call is TRBV11-1, the J call TRBJ1-2, with unresolved D. V was clipped by 0 bases and J by 0 bases, with 14 bases between them. The germline V gene encodes CDR1 SGHAT and CDR2 FQDESV (reference sequence). This CDR3 spans 17 amino acids.

This sequence joins TRBV18 and TRBJ1-2; D is undetermined. Germline loops: CDR1 KGHSH, CDR2 LQKENI. V lost 0 bases, J lost 5 bases, and 7 bases lay in between. The CDR3 extends over 13 amino acids. The CDR3 nucleotides are TGTGCCAGCTCACCACCTTCAGTATATGGCTACACCTTC. This gives the protein CASSPPSVYGYTF. The variable domain in full, completed from reference TRBV18 and TRBJ1-2, reads NAGVMQNPRHLVRRRGQEARLRCSPMKGHSHVYWYRQLPEEGLKFMVYLQKENIIDESGMPKERFSAEFPKEGPSILRIQQVVRGDSAAYFCASSPPSVYGYTFGSGTRLTVV.

The chain recombines TRBV11-3 with TRBJ1-1; D possibly corresponds to TRBD1 (5 bases). CDR1 is SGHNT, CDR2 YENEEA, per germline. The V end lost 4 bases, the J end lost 4 bases, and 16 bases lay between the germline ends. The CDR3 length is 15 residues. This CDR3 reads CASSSRAGPGTEAFF. CDR3 in DNA: TGTGCCAGCAGCTCTAGGGCAGGGCCAGGCACTGAAGCTTTCTTT. Full variable domain (remainder filled in from reference TRBV11-3 and TRBJ1-1): EAGVVQSPRYKIIEKKQPVAFWCNPISGHNTLYWYLQNLGQGPELLIRYENEEAVDDSQLPKDRFSAERLKGVDSTLKIQPAELGDSAVYLCASSSRAGPGTEAFFGQGTRLTVV.

This rearrangement joins TRBV19 to TRBJ1-1; no firm D call. V gave up 5 bases and J gave up 0 bases, with 19 bases separating them. This CDR3 is built from 17 residues. Per the germline V gene, CDR1 is LNHDA and CDR2 is SQIVND (reference sequence). The CDR3 coding sequence is TGTGCCAGTAGTTCCCATCGTGGCGGCGGCGTGAACACTGAAGCTTTCTTT. Protein sequence: CASSSHRGGGVNTEAFF.

The rearrangement uses TRBV19 and TRBJ2-2, with TRBD2 matching 8 bases. Germline CDR1 is LNHDA and CDR2 is SQIVND (reference sequence). CDR3 length: 15 residues. Losses at the gene ends were 4 bases for V and 4 bases for J; bases not matched to a gene: 5. The CDR3 reads CASSTQRGTTGELFF. CDR3 DNA: TGTGCCAGTAGTACCCAGCGGGGGACCACCGGGGAGCTGTTTTTT.

The rearrangement joins TRBV7-9 to TRBJ2-1; the match to TRBD1 covers 10 bases. The germline gives CDR1 SEHNR, CDR2 FQNEAQ (reference sequence). This CDR3 is built from 16 residues. The trim removed 5 bases at V and 6 bases at J, leaving 10 bases unmatched. The CDR3 coding sequence is TGTGCCAGCAGCCCTCTGGGAGGGACAGGGGTCAATGAGCAGTTCTTC. Translated: CASSPLGGTGVNEQFF.

This clone appeared a single time. The rearrangement links TRBV5-5 to TRBJ1-2; 7 bases are shared with TRBD1. This CDR3 comprises 13 residues. CDR1 is SGHKS, CDR2 YYEKEE, per germline (reference sequence). V lost 0 bases to trimming and J lost 6 bases; unmatched junction nucleotides: 2. The CDR3 reads CASSLVGTDGYTF. CDR3 bases: TGTGCCAGCAGCTTGGTGGGGACAGATGGCTACACCTTC.

The chain carries TRBV10-3 and TRBJ2-5; D not certain. CDR1 ENHRY and CDR2 SYGVKD come from the germline V gene. Trimming took off 1 base at V and 5 bases at J, with 14 bases between the two ends. The CDR3 has 15 residues. CDR3 nucleotides: TGTGCCATCAGTGAGTTCGACCCCTGGGCCGAGACCCAGTACTTC. Its translation: CAISEFDPWAETQYF.